These 2 T cell receptor beta chains came from one sample sequenced in a study of T cell repertoires in aging, cancer and after chemotherapy. Multiplex touch-down PCR with TRB-A/B primers amplified rearranged V-D-J TRB sequences. TCRdb called the multiplex PCR reads again in MiXCR, with one record for every CDR3 protein. The sample has approximately 12,000 distinct CDR3 sequences; roughly a quarter are singletons. Peripheral blood genomic DNA, not sorted cells or RNA, was the template. Material for sequencing was blood. These receptors were obtained from a human donor in good health.

The table lists this clonotype with a few counts. The chain carries TRBV6-2 or TRBV6-3 and TRBJ2-3; no definite D call. V lost 0 bases and J 5 bases, leaving 3 bases between the germline ends. This CDR3 has 12 residues. Looked up from germline, CDR1 is MNHEY and CDR2 is SVGEGT. The CDR3 loop reads CASSYSKDTQYF. DNA for the CDR3: TGTGCCAGCAGTTACTCGAAAGATACGCAGTATTTT.

This clonotype was seen a few times. The genes are TRBV5-5 and TRBJ1-2; 8 bases agree with TRBD1. CDR3 size: 14 residues. The V and J ends lost 4 bases and 8 bases, in that order; junction bases with no gene match: 10. Per germline, CDR1 SGHKS and CDR2 YYEKEE (reference sequence). As DNA, the CDR3 is TGTGCCAGCAGCCTCCAAATGACAGGGGCGGGCTACACCTTC. Amino acids: CASSLQMTGAGYTF.